These 24 T cell receptor beta chains were all obtained from the same sample, sequenced in a study of sequential checkpoint blockade in melanoma (dated by TCRdb to between 2017 and 2020). The library was obtained by the immunoSEQ multiplex PCR assay. As stored in TCRdb, this immuneACCESS dataset retains in-frame rearrangements with V and J assigned. A fraction of the clones does not appear; measured against another copy, unresolved V genes explain less than half of the discrepancy, and the remainder lacks a known reason. This sample lists 2,500 to 3,500 clones; over 20% were detected once. The leading ten clones occupy about 11% of the sample. The treatment or condition label here, explained by the study, means: randomized to nivolumab then ipilimumab (arm A) or the reverse (arm B). The input for sequencing was tumor tissue (inferred from file names), taken from a patient given nivolumab and ipilimumab in sequence. The receptors originated from a human donor with melanoma.

This clone came up a few times. The V gene is TRBV11-3, the J gene TRBJ2-5; D unclear. The ends were cut back, 0 bases at V and 0 bases at J, with 8 bases in the middle. Germline V gives CDR1 SGHNT, CDR2 YENEEA. This CDR3 comprises 15 residues. CDR3 DNA: TGTGCCAGCAGCTTAGATCGCCCTTACCAAGAGACCCAGTACTTC. Amino acids: CASSLDRPYQETQYF. Looking up the rest from reference TRBV11-3 and TRBJ2-5 gives the full variable domain: EAGVVQSPRYKIIEKKQPVAFWCNPISGHNTLYWYLQNLGQGPELLIRYENEEAVDDSQLPKDRFSAERLKGVDSTLKIQPAELGDSAVYLCASSLDRPYQETQYFGPGTRLLVL.

V usage is TRBV23-1 and J usage is TRBJ1-2, with TRBD1 as a possible D gene (5 bases). TRBV23-1 is known as an ORF, though its function is uncertain. This CDR3 region has 14 residues. V shed 6 bases and J shed 2 bases, with 13 bases lying between them. The CDR3 region is CASSHSGGNYGYTF. The CDR3 coding sequence is TGCGCCAGCAGCCACTCCGGGGGGAACTATGGCTACACCTTC.

V usage is TRBV14 and J usage is TRBJ2-1, with D maybe TRBD1 (5 bases). Between the trimmed V and J ends, which lost 5 bases and 1 base, there was a span of 12 bases. The CDR3 loop spans 15 amino acids. The germline CDR1 and CDR2 sequences are SGHDN and FVKESK. The chain's CDR3 is CASSLGQGSYNEQFF. The CDR3 nucleotides read TGTGCCAGCAGCTTAGGTCAGGGATCCTACAATGAGCAGTTCTTC. Supplemented by reference TRBV14 and TRBJ2-1, the full variable domain reads EAGVTQFPSHSVIEKGQTVTLRCDPISGHDNLYWYRRVMGKEIKFLLHFVKESKQDESGMPNNRFLAERTGGTYSTLKVQPAELEDSGVYFCASSLGQGSYNEQFFGPGTRLTVL.

The chain recombines TRBV6-8 with TRBJ1-5, with D uncertain. With 0 bases removed from V and 6 bases from J, the gap between germline ends came to 12 bases. The length of the CDR3 is 15 residues. CDR1 MNHGY and CDR2 SAAAGT come from the germline V gene. In nucleotides, the CDR3 is TGTGCCAGCAGTTACTCGAAAAGCGGCGGTCAGCCCCAGCATTTT. This encodes CASSYSKSGGQPQHF.

Only a few counts were recorded for this clone. V gene TRBV9 combines with J gene TRBJ2-7, with a weak D call TRBD1 (6 bases). The CDR3 runs 15 residues. Per the germline V gene, CDR1 is SGDLS and CDR2 is YYNGEE. V was clipped by 3 bases and J by 2 bases, with 15 bases between them. Here the CDR3 reads CASSGNAQGPYEQYF. CDR3 coding DNA: TGTGCCAGCAGCGGGAACGCACAGGGCCCCTACGAGCAGTACTTC.

Relative to its sample, this clone is medium-sized. This chain joins TRBV6-8 and TRBJ1-1; 9 positions match TRBD1. In germline, CDR1 is MNHGY, CDR2 SAAAGT. The J segment lost 5 bases and the V segment lost 10 bases, leaving 11 bases of the junction unmatched. The CDR3 contains 14 residues. The CDR3 DNA sequence: TGTGCCATCAGCCCCGGACAGGGGAGAACTGAAGCTTTCTTT. Residues: CAISPGQGRTEAFF.

This clone was seen more than once but under ten times. The chain employs TRBV11-3 and TRBJ1-5; 7 nucleotides align to TRBD1. The CDR3 consists of 15 residues. In germline, CDR1 is SGHNT, CDR2 YENEEA. Trimming removed 5 bases from V and 6 bases from J; junction bases left unmatched: 10. The CDR3 here is CASSLQGVIAQPQHF. The CDR3 nucleotides are TGTGCCAGCAGCCTCCAGGGGGTTATAGCTCAGCCCCAGCATTTT.

The V call is TRBV19, the J call TRBJ1-1; 10 bases match TRBD1. This CDR3 is 16 amino acids long. CDR1 is LNHDA, CDR2 SQIVND, per germline (reference sequence). Unmatched junction bases numbered 11, after V lost 5 bases and J lost 5 bases. CDR3 bases: TGTGCCAGTAGTTCCGGGACAGGGGCGGGGGGTACTGAAGCTTTCTTT. Amino acids: CASSSGTGAGGTEAFF.

The chain has TRBV11-3 and TRBJ2-5; D gene ambiguous. Trimming removed 1 base at V and 5 bases at J, with 17 bases between. The germline gives CDR1 SGHNT, CDR2 YENEEA. This CDR3 spans 16 amino acids. The chain's CDR3 is CASSLGPYKGWETQYF. CDR3 nucleotides: TGTGCCAGCAGCTTAGGCCCTTATAAGGGTTGGGAGACCCAGTACTTC.

In DNA form, the CDR3 reads TGTGCCAGCAGTTTACTCCAGGGGGGTGGGGCCAACGTCCTGACTTTC. Its protein product is CASSLLQGGGANVLTF. This chain joins TRBV28 and TRBJ2-6; TRBD1 is a possible D gene (7 bases). Trimming stripped 2 bases from V and 3 bases from J, with 11 bases between. The CDR3 runs 16 residues. Germline CDR1 MDHEN, CDR2 SYDVKM.

This clone is medium-sized within its sample. This chain joins TRBV11-3 and TRBJ2-7, with TRBD2 as a possible D gene (5 bases). V was cut by 5 bases and J by 4 bases, with 15 bases left in between. In germline, CDR1 is SGHNT, CDR2 YENEEA. This CDR3 spans 14 amino acids. The CDR3 protein is CASSLYLSGYEQYF. As DNA, the CDR3 is TGTGCCAGCAGCCTTTATCTTTCGGGGTACGAGCAGTACTTC.

This clone has only a few counts. The rearrangement links TRBV11-3 to TRBJ2-3, with 7 bases lining up with TRBD2. V lost 4 bases, J lost 1 base, and 2 bases stayed unmatched. The CDR3 runs 14 residues. Per germline, CDR1 SGHNT and CDR2 YENEEA. CDR3 amino acids: CASSWGGGTDTQYF. DNA for the CDR3: TGTGCCAGCAGCTGGGGAGGGGGCACAGATACGCAGTATTTT.

The rearrangement joins TRBV10-3 to TRBJ2-7; the D is unclear. Germline lookup yields CDR1 ENHRY and CDR2 SYGVKD. The CDR3 is made up of 12 amino acids. Trimming removed 3 bases from V and 6 bases from J, with 9 bases in between. The CDR3 loop is CAISDGSPEQYF. DNA of the CDR3: TGTGCCATCAGTGATGGGTCCCCCGAGCAGTACTTC.

This clone was observed a few times. J is TRBJ2-7 and V is TRBV6-8; unclear D gene. From germline, CDR1 is MNHGY and CDR2 SAAAGT. The CDR3 runs to 15 residues. Trimming pared 2 bases from V and 2 bases from J, leaving 13 bases between. CDR3 bases: TGTGCCAGCAGTTACCCTAGGGCGAACACCTACGAGCAGTACTTC. This gives the protein CASSYPRANTYEQYF.

Only a few counts were recorded for this clone. The chain uses TRBV6-4 and TRBJ2-1; D could derive from TRBD1 or TRBD2 (5 bases each). The CDR3 is 14 residues long. Germline V gene lookup returns CDR1 MRHNA and CDR2 SNTAGT. Trimming pared 4 bases from V and 14 bases from J, leaving 21 bases between. The chain's CDR3 is CASSGPRETSGKFF. CDR3 coding DNA: TGTGCCAGCAGTGGGCCCAGGGAAACCTCGGGAAAGTTCTTC.

The gene calls are TRBV7-7 and TRBJ1-2; D is perhaps TRBD1 (6 bases). CDR1 is SSHAT and CDR2 is FNYEAQ in the germline V gene (reference sequence). V dropped 6 bases and J dropped 2 bases, with 13 bases sitting between them. This CDR3 comprises 14 residues. Here the CDR3 DNA reads TGTGCCAGCAGGGATTTGGGGGGCAACTATGGCTACACCTTC. Its protein is CASRDLGGNYGYTF.

The rearrangement links TRBV6-8 to TRBJ2-7; 7 positions agree with TRBD1. Germline V gene sequence: CDR1 MNHGY, CDR2 SAAAGT. This CDR3 is 14 amino acids long. After removal of 2 bases from V and 0 bases from J, the junction contained 1 base not matched to a gene. Here the CDR3 reads CASSYGDSSYEQYF. CDR3 in DNA: TGTGCCAGCAGTTACGGGGACAGCTCCTACGAGCAGTACTTC.

V is TRBV25-1 and J is TRBJ1-1; 7 bases match TRBD1. V dropped 8 bases and J dropped 5; count of bases not matched to a gene: 14. Germline V gene lookup returns CDR1 MGHDK and CDR2 SYGVNS. The CDR3 has 15 residues. The CDR3 DNA is TGTGCCAGCTCAAGGGTTGGAGGGGGCACGACTGAAGCTTTCTTT. It specifies CASSRVGGGTTEAFF.

This clone was detected a few times. This rearrangement joins TRBV5-4 to TRBJ2-1; TRBD2 agrees at 16 bases. Trimming took 4 bases from V and 9 from J; bases not matched to a gene: 16. CDR1 is SGHNT, CDR2 YYREEE, per germline (reference sequence). The CDR3 sequence is 19 residues long. In DNA form, the CDR3 reads TGTGCCAGCAGCCCGAATCCCTCCGGGACTAGCGGGGGGGCGGTTGAGCAGTTCTTC. Protein: CASSPNPSGTSGGAVEQFF.

This sequence joins TRBV18 and TRBJ2-1; no reliable D call. Germline lookup yields CDR1 KGHSH and CDR2 LQKENI. CDR3 length: 12 residues. V was trimmed by 5 bases and J by 10 bases, leaving 12 bases between them. The DNA for the CDR3 is TGTGCCAGCTCAGTTTGGGCTGACGAGCAGTTCTTC. Protein product: CASSVWADEQFF.

The sample holds one count of this clone. The chain couples TRBV18 to TRBJ2-1, with D possibly TRBD2 on 6 matching bases. CDR1 KGHSH and CDR2 LQKENI come from the germline V gene. The CDR3 contains 17 residues. Trimming cost V 3 bases and J 1 base, with 16 bases left between them. CDR3 nucleotide sequence: TGTGCCAGCTCACCCCGTGGGGGGATGGGATCCTACAATGAGCAGTTCTTC. Protein: CASSPRGGMGSYNEQFF.

V and J are TRBV18 and TRBJ2-3, with D perhaps matching TRBD1 (6 bases). CDR3 length: 15 amino acids. Trimming pared 2 bases from V and 2 bases from J, leaving 11 bases between. From germline, CDR1 is KGHSH and CDR2 LQKENI. The DNA of the CDR3 is TGTGCCAGCTCACCAGGGGGACACAACACAGATACGCAGTATTTT. This gives the protein CASSPGGHNTDTQYF.

The chain recombines TRBV6-8 with TRBJ1-3; 7 bases agree with TRBD1. Germline-derived CDR1 and CDR2 are MNHGY and SAAAGT. With V trimmed by 6 bases and J by 4 bases, 9 bases remained unmatched. The CDR3 is 15 amino acids. The DNA for the CDR3 is TGTGCCAGCAGGCGGACAGGCTTTTACGGAAACACCATATATTTT. Its protein product is CASRRTGFYGNTIYF.

This sequence joins TRBV6-8 and TRBJ1-4, with 9 bases matching TRBD1. The CDR3 consists of 15 residues. The ends lost 5 bases at V and 4 bases at J; junction bases unmatched: 5. Germline CDR1 and CDR2: MNHGY and SAAAGT. This CDR3 reads CASSDQTGGNEKLFF. The CDR3 DNA is TGTGCCAGCAGTGACCAGACAGGGGGTAATGAAAAACTGTTTTTT.